The source of this TCR beta chain is a study of blood T cell repertoires in COVID-19 (dated by TCRdb to between 2020 and 2021). Broadly, across the study: The collaborator samples originated in the United States, Italy and Spain and spanned the acute and convalescent phases of COVID-19. The prospective study material was composed of cDNA or gDNA derived from T cells, B-cell-depleted T cells, or PBMCs. The repertoires were made available in a free public database intended to serve as a resource for research on the immune response to SARS-CoV-2. The dataset comprised deeply sampled blood TCRbeta repertoires from subjects exposed to, actively infected with, or recovered from COVID-19. Nearly every sample came with metadata listing a de-identified subject ID, COVID-19 status, age in years and sex. Where available, HLA class I and class II types were taken from metadata supplied by the sample provider and were not determined by assay-based typing. Samples were obtained from the ongoing ImmuneRACE study (first 160 participants) and from 1,254 subjects provided by 6 global collaborators. Results and caveats for the whole study, not just this receptor: The quantity of clinical and demographic metadata differed by source and by participant and was supplied without curation.

TCRbeta CDR3 regions were amplified from genomic DNA using the immunoSEQ Assay, a bias-controlled multiplex PCR. The source study handled its data this way. The number of nucleated cells in each sample was estimated by amplification of reference gene primers within the assay. Sequence reads were collapsed and filtered to measure the absolute abundance of every unique TCRbeta CDR3 rearrangement. For each sample, productive Simpson clonality was calculated by taking the square root of Simpson's diversity index across productive rearrangements. Entries here come from immuneACCESS through TCRdb and include only in-frame sequences with V and J called. Some clones fail to appear in such tables; in the studies checked, an unresolved V gene covers under half of the shortfall, and the cause of the remainder is unknown. The D gene and trimming were derived from the DNA, and the V and J assignments and clone size from that table. The sample table holds roughly 200,000 clones, of which roughly 80% were seen once. The ten largest make up approximately 8.4% of the sample.

A remark on this clone: Its antigen is still unknown. The record has no base qualities; no much larger clone is one base away.

CDR1 and CDR2, per the germline V gene, are SGHAT and FQNNGV. Trimmed from V: 2 bases; trimmed from J: 6 bases; junction bases lacking a gene match: 9. The CDR3, from cysteine to phenylalanine, totals 16 residues. Just the 48-base CDR3 DNA is kept, in frame starting at base 1. One collaborating source in Seattle enrolled patients during active infection and followed them longitudinally through the course of disease. The collaborating institutions used their own protocols to collect whole blood in K2EDTA tubes. Collaborator samples were shipped for TCRbeta analysis as frozen whole blood, isolated PBMCs, or DNA extracted from either sample type.

The rearrangement combines TRBV11-2 with TRBJ1-4; 7 bases in between match TRBD1. What was sequenced was peripheral blood. This TCR was sampled from a woman aged 80 or over with COVID-19, enrolled during active disease. The CDR3 sequence is CASSLRGRGSDEKLFF. The nucleotide sequence reads TGTGCCAGCAGCTTAAGGGGGCGGGGTTCGGATGAAAAACTGTTTTTT.